Detailed here is one T cell receptor (beta chain). Only in-frame clones appear in the TCRdb table, and some are missing; sequencing was by immunoSEQ multiplex PCR. The data contain 200,000 or so clones, 88% of them seen just once; the ten biggest clones take up around 2.5%. The data are from a study of blood T cell repertoires in COVID-19. This CDR3 contains 17 residues. Germline-derived CDR1 and CDR2 are MNHEY and SMNVEV (reference sequence). V shed 7 bases and J 2 bases; nucleotides not matched to a gene: 11. Sequencing was performed on PBMCs or T cells enriched from blood (not recorded which). The chain couples TRBV27 to TRBJ1-6; 7 bases are a match to TRBD1. The TCR sequence derives from a middle-aged woman with acute COVID-19. As DNA, the CDR3 is TGTGCCAGCACCCGAGGATTGCAGGGGGCCTATAATTCACCCCTCCACTTT. Translating gives CASTRGLQGAYNSPLHF.